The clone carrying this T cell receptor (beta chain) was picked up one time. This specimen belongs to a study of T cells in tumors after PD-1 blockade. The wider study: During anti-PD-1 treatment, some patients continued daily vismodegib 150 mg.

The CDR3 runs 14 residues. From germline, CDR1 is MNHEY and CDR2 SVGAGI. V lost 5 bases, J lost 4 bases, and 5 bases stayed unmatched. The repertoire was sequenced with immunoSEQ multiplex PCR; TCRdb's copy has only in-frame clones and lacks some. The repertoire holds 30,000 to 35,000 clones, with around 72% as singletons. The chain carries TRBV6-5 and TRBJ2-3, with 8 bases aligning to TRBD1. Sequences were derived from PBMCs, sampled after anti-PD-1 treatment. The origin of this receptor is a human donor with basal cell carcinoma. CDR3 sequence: CASSLTGVADTQYF. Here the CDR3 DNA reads TGTGCCAGCAGTCTGACAGGGGTTGCAGATACGCAGTATTTT.